This is a list of T cell receptor beta chains from one sample in a study of CD8 T cells in ankylosing spondylitis. Via MiXCR, TCRdb re-called the 5' RACE reads, giving one row per CDR3 protein. The table records 200,000 to 250,000 distinct CDR3 sequences, around 6.6% of them present only once. Sequenced: blood, either unsorted or a sorted T cell fraction (not recorded which). These receptors were collected from a male donor with ankylosing spondylitis. CDR3s include the opening cysteine and the closing phenylalanine or tryptophan. A D gene is named only where the DNA matches it firmly. Some rows have no size entry. The others give once, few or many, or a class for an expanded clone.

many	TRBJ2-3	NA	TRBV7-2	CASSSNARDTDTDTQYF	TGTGCCAGCAGCTCTAACGCCCGGGACACCGACACAGATACGCAGTATTTT
NA	TRBJ2-1	TRBD1	TRBV15	CATSSGTGRYNEQFF	TGTGCCACCAGCAGCGGGACAGGGCGGTACAATGAGCAGTTCTTC
many	TRBJ1-3	NA	TRBV20-1	CSAQLGGQGNTIYF	TGCAGTGCTCAATTAGGGGGGCAAGGAAACACCATATATTTT
few	TRBJ2-7	NA	TRBV27	CASKPTGLRNEQYF	TGTGCCAGCAAGCCGACAGGCCTTCGGAACGAGCAGTACTTC
NA	TRBJ2-7	TRBD1	TRBV4-3	CASSQGTGQRYEQYF	TGCGCCAGCAGCCAAGGGACAGGTCAACGTTACGAGCAGTACTTC
many	TRBJ2-2	NA	TRBV5-1	CASSLFPGELFF	TGCGCCAGCAGCTTATTCCCCGGGGAGCTGTTTTTT
many	TRBJ2-7	TRBD1	TRBV12-3/TRBV12-4	CASSFTGTGFEQYF	TGTGCCAGCAGTTTCACCGGGACAGGGTTCGAGCAGTACTTC
many	TRBJ1-2	NA	TRBV6-5	CASSYSEGAGYTF	TGTGCCAGCAGTTACTCGGAAGGGGCTGGCTACACCTTC
many	TRBJ1-2	NA	TRBV9	CASSGKGHFYGYTF	TGTGCCAGCAGCGGAAAAGGACACTTCTATGGCTACACCTTC
many	TRBJ2-4	TRBD2	TRBV5-6	CASSWTSGRAWSKNIQYF	TGTGCCAGCAGCTGGACTAGCGGGAGGGCCTGGTCCAAAAACATTCAGTACTTC
NA	TRBJ1-2	NA	TRBV7-9	CASGAANYGYTF	TGTGCCAGCGGAGCAGCGAACTATGGCTACACCTTC
few	TRBJ2-3	TRBD1	TRBV7-9	CASRPRQGESTDTQYF	TGTGCCAGCAGACCGAGACAGGGAGAGAGCACAGATACGCAGTATTTT
many	TRBJ1-1	TRBD1	TRBV4-1	CASSQGQGGTEAFF	TGCGCCAGCAGCCAAGGACAGGGAGGCACTGAAGCTTTCTTT
few	TRBJ2-1	TRBD2	TRBV9	CASSASLAGGPYEQFF	TGTGCCAGCAGCGCATCACTAGCGGGGGGGCCCTATGAGCAGTTCTTC
NA	TRBJ2-1	TRBD1	TRBV6-1	CASRQPGQGYNEQFF	TGTGCCAGCAGACAACCGGGACAGGGTTACAATGAGCAGTTCTTC
few	TRBJ2-1	TRBD2	TRBV20-1	CSADPTSGRLGEQFF	TGCAGTGCTGATCCGACTAGCGGGAGACTGGGTGAGCAGTTCTTC
many	TRBJ2-7	NA	TRBV29-1	CSVELRGIRYEQYF	TGCAGCGTCGAGCTTCGGGGGATCCGCTACGAGCAGTACTTC
few	TRBJ2-7	NA	TRBV6-1	CASRDSFTPRGEQYF	TGTGCCAGCAGGGACAGCTTTACCCCTCGGGGCGAGCAGTACTTC
many	TRBJ2-7	TRBD2	TRBV20-1	CSARASGSYEQYF	TGCAGTGCTAGAGCTAGCGGGTCTTACGAGCAGTACTTC
many	TRBJ2-7	NA	TRBV6-2/TRBV6-3	CASSYWGESYEQYF	TGTGCCAGCAGTTACTGGGGAGAGTCCTACGAGCAGTACTTC
few	TRBJ1-1	NA	TRBV4-3	CASSRGVGVVAEAFF	TGCGCCAGCAGCCGAGGGGTCGGAGTTGTCGCTGAAGCTTTCTTT
many	TRBJ2-3	NA	TRBV12-3/TRBV12-4	CASIGGSGNTQYF	TGTGCCAGCATAGGAGGGTCTGGAAATACGCAGTATTTT
many	TRBJ2-1	TRBD2	TRBV11-1	CASSPQTRTSGGSYNEQFF	TGTGCCAGCAGCCCCCAAACTAGGACTAGCGGGGGCTCCTACAATGAGCAGTTCTTC
many	TRBJ2-5	NA	TRBV29-1	CSVDIRGAGVRYF	TGCAGCGTTGATATCCGGGGGGCCGGGGTACGGTACTTC
many	TRBJ2-1	TRBD2	TRBV20-1	CSANSGRAKYNEQFF	TGCAGTGCTAATAGCGGGAGGGCCAAGTACAATGAGCAGTTCTTC
many	TRBJ2-7	NA	TRBV7-8	CASRSDNYEQYF	TGTGCCAGCAGATCCGACAACTACGAGCAGTACTTC
NA	TRBJ1-5	NA	TRBV28	CASSDLAPVQPQHF	TGTGCCAGCAGCGATCTCGCGCCGGTCCAGCCCCAGCATTTT
many	TRBJ2-2	NA	TRBV7-9	CASSFRAVRDTGELFF	TGTGCCAGCAGCTTCCGGGCCGTCAGAGACACCGGGGAGCTGTTTTTT
many	TRBJ1-1	NA	TRBV7-9	CASRPDPSQGEAFF	TGTGCCAGCAGACCCGACCCGAGCCAGGGTGAAGCTTTCTTT
few	TRBJ2-1	TRBD1	TRBV11-2	CASSPHGDRVRNEQFF	TGTGCCAGCAGCCCCCATGGCGACAGGGTGAGGAATGAGCAGTTCTTC
many	TRBJ1-5	NA	TRBV7-9	CASSLGQGIQPQHF	TGTGCCAGCAGCTTAGGGCAGGGGATTCAGCCCCAGCATTTT
many	TRBJ1-2	NA	TRBV7-8	CASSLDPAGANYGYTF	TGTGCCAGCAGCTTAGATCCCGCAGGTGCTAACTATGGCTACACCTTC
NA	TRBJ2-3	NA	TRBV24-1	CATAATNTRADTQYF	TGTGCCACCGCTGCGACGAATACGAGAGCAGATACGCAGTATTTT
many	TRBJ2-1	NA	TRBV6-1	CASKIEGSSSYNEQFF	TGTGCCAGCAAAATAGAGGGGTCTTCCTCCTACAATGAGCAGTTCTTC
many	TRBJ1-1	TRBD1	TRBV6-6	CASTTGQGTEAFF	TGTGCCAGCACTACGGGACAGGGGACTGAAGCTTTCTTT
many	TRBJ1-1	TRBD1	TRBV28	CASSLTGVLTEAFF	TGTGCCAGCAGCTTGACAGGGGTATTAACTGAAGCTTTCTTT
many	TRBJ1-1	NA	TRBV4-2	CASRVSMNTEAFF	TGTGCCAGCAGAGTCAGCATGAACACTGAAGCTTTCTTT
few	TRBJ1-1	NA	TRBV7-9	CASSPVRTEAFF	TGTGCCAGCAGCCCAGTAAGGACTGAAGCTTTCTTT
NA	TRBJ1-1	NA	TRBV6-5	CASSLGEGWTEAFF	TGTGCCAGCAGCTTAGGGGAGGGGTGGACTGAAGCTTTCTTT
many	TRBJ2-7	NA	TRBV9	CASSREGDSSYEQYF	TGTGCCAGCAGCAGGGAGGGGGACAGCTCCTACGAGCAGTACTTC
NA	TRBJ2-5	NA	TRBV11-3	CASSLGTGIKDETQYF	TGTGCCAGCAGCTTAGGGACCGGGATAAAGGACGAGACCCAGTACTTC
few	TRBJ2-3	TRBD2	TRBV19	CASSIRRAGGLTDTQYF	TGTGCCAGTAGTATTCGGCGAGCGGGAGGCCTCACAGATACGCAGTATTTT
many	TRBJ1-2	NA	TRBV29-1	CSGIREGSRGYTF	TGCAGCGGAATCCGCGAGGGGTCGCGAGGCTACACCTTC
many	TRBJ2-7	TRBD2	TRBV7-8	CASSPTASGSGGEQYF	TGTGCCAGCAGCCCAACGGCTAGCGGGAGCGGTGGGGAGCAGTACTTC
many	TRBJ1-1	NA	TRBV28	CASTLWGTGNTEAFF	TGTGCCAGCACCCTTTGGGGAACAGGGAACACTGAAGCTTTCTTT